This T cell receptor beta chain was documented in a study of blood T cell repertoires in COVID-19 (dated by TCRdb to 2019 to 2021). For the study in its entirety: Samples from collaborators originated in the United States, Italy and Spain and spanned both the acute and convalescent phases of COVID-19. The prospective study material was composed of cDNA or gDNA derived from T cells, B-cell-depleted T cells, or PBMCs. Subjects who had been exposed to COVID-19, were actively infected with it, or had recovered from it provided the deeply sampled blood TCRbeta repertoires that made up the dataset. The repertoires were made available in a free public database intended to serve as a resource for research on the immune response to SARS-CoV-2. The samples were drawn from two sources: the first 160 participants of the ongoing ImmuneRACE study, and 950 to 1,500 subjects contributed by 6 global collaborators. A de-identified subject ID, COVID-19 status, age in years and sex were almost always included in the sample metadata. Where HLA class I and class II types were available, the types were taken from metadata supplied by the sample provider, not from assay-based typing. What the work shows at the level of the full study, not this receptor alone: Clinical and demographic metadata were provided uncurated, with the amount varying by source and participant.

V lost 4 bases and J lost 3 bases; the stretch between them is 13 bases long. The CDR3 has 14 amino acids, counting the end cysteine and phenylalanine. CDR3 DNA only is kept here, 42 bases in frame from base 1. The germline V gene (reference sequence) yields LGHDT for CDR1 and YNNKEL for CDR2. The collaborating institutions used their own protocols to collect whole blood in K2EDTA tubes. Collaborator samples were shipped for TCRbeta analysis as frozen whole blood, isolated PBMCs, or DNA extracted from either sample type. TCRbeta CDR3 regions were amplified from genomic DNA using the immunoSEQ Assay, a bias-controlled multiplex PCR. Per the source publication's procedure: The number of nucleated cells in each sample was estimated from the amplification of reference gene primers within the assay. Sequence reads were collapsed and filtered to measure the absolute abundance of every unique TCRbeta CDR3 rearrangement. For each sample, productive Simpson clonality was calculated as the square root of Simpson's diversity index across productive rearrangements. TCRdb stores this immuneACCESS table with in-frame sequences only. Part of the clones is absent; in the studies checked, under half of the shortfall reflects unresolved V genes, and no reason is known for the rest. Clone size and V and J calls were adopted from that table, with D and trimming inferred from the DNA. This sample is represented by 95,000 to 150,000 clones; about 82% of them were singletons. The ten largest clones capture around 16% of the sample.

Remarks on this clone: Its antigen remains unidentified. Base quality data are lacking; no much larger clone is found one base away.

This sequence originates from a man between 60 and 75 years old with active or convalescent COVID-19. The source material was peripheral blood. The chain is assembled from TRBV3-1 (or the pseudogene TRBV3-2) and TRBJ2-7, and perhaps TRBD2 as D gene, on 6 matching bases. The DNA reads as follows: TGTGCCAGCAGCCCGGGACTCTACCTCTACGAGCAGTACTTC. Translation gives CASSPGLYLYEQYF.